This TCR beta chain was documented in a study of Ad26.COV2.S vaccination and SARS-CoV-2 variants. The table came from immunoSEQ multiplex PCR; TCRdb's copy has only in-frame clones and leaves some out. The table includes some 350,000 clones, about 91% detected once. This CDR3 region has 15 residues. Germline CDR1 SGHNT, CDR2 YYREEE (reference sequence). V was clipped by 4 bases and J by 8 bases, with 21 bases between them. Sample: peripheral blood, taken after recovery from COVID-19. This receptor was obtained from a human donor who had recovered from COVID-19. The chain couples TRBV5-4 to TRBJ1-2; tentative D call: TRBD1 (5 bases). In DNA, the CDR3 is TGTGCCAGCAGCCCACCAATCGGGGGGGGAAGCGGCTACACCTTC. This sequence encodes CASSPPIGGGSGYTF.